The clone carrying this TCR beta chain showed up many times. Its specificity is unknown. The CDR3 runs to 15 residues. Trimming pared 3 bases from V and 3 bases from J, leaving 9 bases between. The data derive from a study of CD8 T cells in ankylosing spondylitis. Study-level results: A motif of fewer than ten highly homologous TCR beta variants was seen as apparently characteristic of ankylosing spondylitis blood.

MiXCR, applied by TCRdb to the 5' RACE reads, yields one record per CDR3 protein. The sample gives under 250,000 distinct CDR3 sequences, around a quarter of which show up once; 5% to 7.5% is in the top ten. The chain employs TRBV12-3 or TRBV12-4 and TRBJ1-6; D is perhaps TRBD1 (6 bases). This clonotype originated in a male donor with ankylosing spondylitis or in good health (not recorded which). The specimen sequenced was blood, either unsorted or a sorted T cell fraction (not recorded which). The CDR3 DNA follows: TGTGCCAGCAGTTTGGACAGCTTCTATAATTCACCCCTCCACTTT. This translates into CASSLDSFYNSPLHF.